A single T cell receptor beta chain is shown here with its context. Its antigen remains undetermined. Qualities for individual bases were not recorded, and no much larger clone is one base off. This specimen comes from a study of OX40 agonist ivuxolimab in advanced cancers. The study in broad terms: Ivuxolimab, which targeted the costimulatory receptor OX40 (CD134), was an agonistic, fully human IgG2 monoclonal antibody. Peripheral TCRbeta sequencing aimed to test whether ivuxolimab altered TCR sequence diversity and caused clonal T-cell expansion. A male proportion of around 83% and a mean age of approximately 58 years, ranging from about 20 to 80, were recorded for the dose-escalation cohort. Intravenous ivuxolimab was administered to patients every 2 weeks at six dose levels: 0.01, 0.1, 0.3, 1.5, 3 and 10 mg/kg. Of the approximately 50 patients in dose escalation, some 19 had hepatocellular carcinoma, around 15 had melanoma, 9 had renal cell carcinoma and 9 had head and neck cancer. Partial responses occurred in three dose-escalation patients: two with cutaneous melanoma and one with hepatocellular carcinoma. The paper describes the monotherapy dose-escalation part (N ≈ 52 patients) of the phase I trial of ivuxolimab. Patients were allowed to have had prior anti-PD-1, anti-PD-L1 or anti-CTLA-4 therapy, and approximately 40% of the dose-escalation patients had been treated with checkpoint inhibitors. Study-level results and caveats: Low levels of normalized T-cell clonal expansion were also seen in some patients who did not respond. Which antigens the clonally expanded peripheral T cells were specific for was not determined. In the 0.1-3.0 mg/kg groups, partial responders were among the patients with the lowest normalized peripheral clonal expansion, particularly in CD8+ T cells. Clonal expansion of both CD4+ and CD8+ blood T cells was observed from baseline to week 6 at doses 0.1 to 3.0 mg/kg. After ivuxolimab, expanded clones were on average more numerous among CD8+ T cells than among CD4+ T cells.

To sequence the TCRbeta CDR3 region, genomic DNA was isolated from the sorted cells. TCRbeta CDR3 regions were sequenced using the immunoSEQ Assay. This immuneACCESS table, as held by TCRdb, lists in-frame sequences with V and J called but not all clones. Of the missing ones, under half trace to an unresolved V gene in checked studies; the others have no known cause. This sample has approximately 77,000 clones in its table, and over 75% of those were observed once. The ten largest clones add up to roughly 7.1% of the sample. The CDR3 measures 15 amino acids from cysteine to phenylalanine. Only the CDR3 region is kept as DNA, spanning 45 bases read in frame from base 1. The germline V gene provides CDR1 ENHRY and CDR2 SYGVKD. At the junction V is shortened by 10 bases and J by 3 bases; bases outside the gene matches: 13. Patients with autoimmune disease history or receiving systemic immunosuppression were excluded from the trial. Peripheral blood for TCR sequencing was collected from all dose cohorts at baseline, on cycle 4 day 1, and on cycle 7 day 1. Samples came from an open-label, multicenter, first-in-human phase I dose-escalation trial of ivuxolimab. Adults with locally advanced or metastatic melanoma, renal cell, hepatocellular, or head and neck squamous cell carcinoma were enrolled in the trial. CD4+ and CD8+ T cells were sorted separately from peripheral blood before TCR sequencing.

The chain employs TRBV10-3 and TRBJ2-3; 7 bases in the junction line up with TRBD2. The TCR originated in an adult with an advanced solid tumor such as melanoma, head and neck, liver or kidney cancer. Sequences were derived from CD4+ or CD8+ T cells sorted from blood, sampled in a trial of the OX40 agonist ivuxolimab. In nucleotide form, the sequence is TGTGCCACCCAGCAAGCTGCGGGAGAGACAGATACGCAGTATTTT. This yields the protein CATQQAAGETDTQYF.